Listed here are 13 T cell receptor beta chains from one sample, sequenced in a study of T cell repertoires in cytomegalovirus infection. In TCRdb, the reads were re-called with MiXCR into one record per CDR3 protein. The repertoire holds about 490,000 distinct CDR3 sequences, with 10% to 12% as singletons. Sequenced input: PBMCs. Receptor source: a human donor in good health (CMV status not recorded). Some clones in this sample may be carry-over from other donors' samples.

This clonotype showed up just a few times. The genes are TRBV4-2 and TRBJ1-2; D unclear. Germline CDR1 LGHNA, CDR2 YNFKEQ. The CDR3 runs 15 residues. Trimming shortened V by 1 base and J by 3 bases, and 12 bases separated the two germline ends. This CDR3 reads CASSQGGERDYGYTF. The CDR3 coding sequence is TGTGCCAGCAGCCAAGGTGGGGAAAGGGACTATGGCTACACCTTC.

This clonotype has just a few counts. The gene calls are TRBV5-4 and TRBJ2-4, with D hard to call. Germline CDR1 SGHNT, CDR2 YYREEE (reference sequence). The germline V and J ends were trimmed by 3 bases and 4 bases, with 8 bases remaining between them. The CDR3 runs 13 residues. CDR3 in amino acids: CASSSDQKNIQYF. CDR3 coding DNA: TGTGCCAGCAGCTCCGACCAGAAAAACATTCAGTACTTC.

The chain links TRBV7-2 to TRBJ2-7, with TRBD2 matching over 7 bases. Germline V lookup: CDR1 SGHTA, CDR2 FQGNSA. The junction had 3 bases not matched to a gene; V was cut back by 1 base and J by 0 bases. CDR3 length equals 15 residues. CDR3 DNA: TGTGCCAGCAGCTTAGAGGGGACTACCTCCTACGAGCAGTACTTC. Amino acids: CASSLEGTTSYEQYF.

The rearrangement joins TRBV12-3 or TRBV12-4 to TRBJ2-3; D is uncertain. CDR3 length: 11 residues. V lost 5 bases, J lost 11 bases, and 11 bases lay in between. CDR3 loop: CASSPERVQYF. The CDR3 coding sequence is TGTGCCAGCAGTCCCGAAAGGGTGCAGTATTTT.

There are many counts of this clonotype. V is TRBV11-3 and J is TRBJ2-1; 12 nucleotides line up with TRBD2. Germline values: CDR1 SGHNT, CDR2 YENEEA. The CDR3 consists of 15 residues. The junction had 2 bases not matched to a gene; V was cut back by 4 bases and J by 4 bases. This chain's CDR3 is CASSSSGGDYNEQFF. CDR3 in DNA: TGTGCCAGCAGCTCTAGCGGGGGGGATTACAATGAGCAGTTCTTC.

The rearrangement joins TRBV14 to TRBJ2-3, with D uncertain. Trimming cost V 2 bases and J 1 base, with 10 bases left between them. The CDR3 is made up of 15 amino acids. In germline, CDR1 is SGHDN, CDR2 FVKESK. DNA for the CDR3: TGTGCCAGCAGCCAACGGATAGGCGGCACAGATACGCAGTATTTT. Translated, it gives CASSQRIGGTDTQYF. The full variable domain, rest sourced from reference TRBV14 and TRBJ2-3, is EAGVTQFPSHSVIEKGQTVTLRCDPISGHDNLYWYRRVMGKEIKFLLHFVKESKQDESGMPNNRFLAERTGGTYSTLKVQPAELEDSGVYFCASSQRIGGTDTQYFGPGTRLTVL.

The V gene is TRBV5-1, the J gene TRBJ2-5, with a possible D match to TRBD1 (5 bases). V was pared by 4 bases and J by 1 base, with 11 bases between. Germline V lookup: CDR1 SGHRS, CDR2 YFSETQ. The CDR3 is 14 amino acids. CDR3 nucleotide sequence: TGCGCCAGCAGCCCGACAGACCCCCAAGAGACCCAGTACTTC. Its protein is CASSPTDPQETQYF.

The table lists this clonotype with a few counts. The chain recombines TRBV28 with TRBJ1-2; no reliable D call. The germline gives CDR1 MDHEN, CDR2 SYDVKM. The CDR3 runs to 15 residues. V was pared by 2 bases and J by 7 bases, with 17 bases between. The CDR3 protein is CASSLRFTRTIGYTF. CDR3 DNA: TGTGCCAGCAGTTTACGTTTTACTAGAACTATTGGCTACACCTTC.

The V gene is TRBV19, the J gene TRBJ2-1; TRBD2 matches 10 bases. In germline, CDR1 is LNHDA, CDR2 SQIVND (reference sequence). The CDR3 runs to 14 residues. After removal of 5 bases from V and 8 bases from J, the junction contained 6 bases not matched to a gene. The CDR3: CASSSSSGSHEQFF. CDR3 DNA: TGTGCCAGTAGTTCGTCTAGCGGGAGTCATGAGCAGTTCTTC.

This clonotype was found many times. This chain uses TRBV6-2 or TRBV6-3 with TRBJ2-7; 8 bases line up with TRBD1. With V trimmed by 7 bases and J by 7 bases, 6 bases remained unmatched. Germline lookup yields CDR1 MNHEY and CDR2 SVGEGT. The CDR3 totals 12 residues. The CDR3 loop is CASKQGATEQYF. The CDR3 coding sequence is TGTGCCAGCAAGCAGGGGGCGACTGAGCAGTACTTC.

This clonotype occurred many times. V usage is TRBV2 and J usage is TRBJ1-3; D perhaps matches TRBD1 (6 bases). The CDR3 totals 14 residues. Trimming shortened V by 6 bases and J by 8 bases, and 17 bases separated the two germline ends. Germline loops: CDR1 SNHLY, CDR2 FYNNEI. CDR3 region: CASSQQGTTDTIYF. As DNA, the CDR3 is TGTGCCAGCAGCCAACAGGGTACGACAGACACCATATATTTT.

Concerning this clonotype itself: A much larger clonotype is one base distant, so this may be a read error. This sequence joins TRBV15 and TRBJ2-3, with a tentative D call TRBD2 (7 bases). CDR3 length: 17 residues. CDR1 and CDR2 (germline): LNHNV, YYDKDF (reference sequence). The CDR3 DNA reads as TGTGCCTCCAGCAGAGATGTCTCGGGGGGCGGGACAGATACGCAGTATTTT. Translated, it gives CASSRDVSGGGTDTQYF.

This clonotype has just a few counts. The chain is built from TRBV5-1 and TRBJ2-6, with 7 bases lining up with TRBD1. The ends lost 0 bases at V and 0 bases at J; junction bases unmatched: 6. Germline V gene lookup returns CDR1 SGHRS and CDR2 YFSETQ. CDR3 size: 18 residues. The CDR3 DNA sequence: TGCGCCAGCAGCTTGGCCAGGGACAGTTTCTCTGGGGCCAACGTCCTGACTTTC. Translating it yields CASSLARDSFSGANVLTF.